Below, 18 T cell receptor beta chains from the same sample are listed, as sequenced in a study of cytomegalovirus exposure and HLA in healthy donors. A multiplex PCR was run with 60 Vbeta primers and 13 Jbeta primers. The table came from immunoSEQ multiplex PCR; TCRdb's copy has only in-frame clones and leaves some out. The sample consists of hundreds of thousands of clones, approximately 70% of them appearing once. The sequencing input was PBMCs. The receptors originated from a man aged 35 to 55 in good health and CMV-seropositive.

The CDR3 DNA reads TGTGCCAGCAGCTTGTTCCAGGTTCTCTACAATGAGCAGTTCTTC. Amino acids: CASSLFQVLYNEQFF. V usage is TRBV5-6 and J usage is TRBJ2-1; D call uncertain. Germline V gene sequence: CDR1 SGHDT, CDR2 YYEEEE. CDR3 length: 15 residues. The ends were cut back, 1 base at V and 3 bases at J, with 11 bases in the middle.

The chain is built from TRBV11-3 and TRBJ2-5; 8 bases fit TRBD1. The V gene's germline CDR1 is SGHNT and CDR2 YENEEA. Trimming at V came to 5 bases and at J to 5 bases, leaving 13 bases not matched to a gene. The CDR3 loop spans 16 amino acids. CDR3 coding DNA: TGTGCCAGCAGCCCCCAACCTCGACAGGGGATGGAGACCCAGTACTTC. Amino acids: CASSPQPRQGMETQYF.

The chain links TRBV6-5 to TRBJ1-1; D gene unclear. The V end was cut by 5 bases, the J end by 4 bases, with 11 bases between. Germline V gene data show CDR1 as MNHEY and CDR2 as SVGAGI. There are 13 residues in the CDR3. The CDR3 sequence is CASSEQPGTEAFF. CDR3 nucleotides: TGTGCCAGCAGTGAGCAGCCAGGCACTGAAGCTTTCTTT.

The V gene is TRBV7-9, the J gene TRBJ1-1; 7 bases align to TRBD1. Germline V gene data show CDR1 as SEHNR and CDR2 as FQNEAQ (reference sequence). The CDR3 consists of 14 residues. V dropped 4 bases and J dropped 4; count of bases not matched to a gene: 6. Here the CDR3 DNA reads TGTGCCAGCAGCTCACGACAGGGTAGCACTGAAGCTTTCTTT. Amino acid sequence: CASSSRQGSTEAFF.

The chain couples TRBV5-6 to TRBJ1-3; D gene uncertain. The V end lost 6 bases, the J end lost 1 base, and 11 bases lay between the germline ends. Germline CDR1 SGHDT, CDR2 YYEEEE. The CDR3 is 14 residues long. The chain's CDR3 is CASTSRGSGNTIYF. The CDR3 DNA is TGTGCCAGCACCTCGAGAGGATCTGGAAACACCATATATTTT. The whole variable domain, remainder taken from reference TRBV5-6 and TRBJ1-3, is DAGVTQSPTHLIKTRGQQVTLRCSPKSGHDTVSWYQQALGQGPQFIFQYYEEEERQRGNFPDRFSGHQFPNYSSELNVNALLLGDSALYLCASTSRGSGNTIYFGEGSWLTVV.

The V and J genes are TRBV9 and TRBJ1-2; TRBD1 matches 9 bases. Germline-derived CDR1 and CDR2 are SGDLS and YYNGEE. Trimming removed 0 bases from V and 5 bases from J; junction bases left unmatched: 2. The CDR3 is 14 residues long. In nucleotides, the CDR3 is TGTGCCAGCAGCGTAGATGGGACAGGGTATGGCTACACCTTC. This sequence encodes CASSVDGTGYGYTF.

The chain combines TRBV28 with TRBJ1-6, with TRBD1 matching 7 bases. CDR3 length: 14 amino acids. Germline V gives CDR1 MDHEN, CDR2 SYDVKM. Trimming removed 8 bases from V and 6 bases from J; junction bases left unmatched: 7. CDR3 coding DNA: TGTGCCAGCTGGGGCGGGACAGTTAATTCACCCCTCCACTTT. Encoded protein: CASWGGTVNSPLHF.

There are a few counts of this clone. This chain links TRBV7-9 with TRBJ2-7; 7 bases line up with TRBD1. In germline, CDR1 is SEHNR, CDR2 FQNEAQ (reference sequence). This CDR3 spans 17 amino acids. V was pared by 4 bases and J by 0 bases, with 12 bases of the junction left unmatched. CDR3 region: CASSSRTTGKSSYEQYF. The CDR3 region has the DNA TGTGCCAGCAGCTCCCGCACGACAGGGAAGTCCTCCTACGAGCAGTACTTC.

For the CDR3, the DNA is TGTGCCAGCAGCCTACGACCGGGGGGAGTGGAGACCCAGTACTTC. The encoded protein is CASSLRPGGVETQYF. The chain links TRBV4-2 to TRBJ2-5; 7 bases align to TRBD2. J gave up 5 bases and V 4 bases, and 10 bases lay outside the gene matches. This CDR3 comprises 15 residues. Germline values: CDR1 LGHNA, CDR2 YNFKEQ.

This chain links TRBV7-8 with TRBJ2-7; a weak D match, TRBD2 (6 bases). The CDR3 contains 17 residues. V was trimmed by 0 bases and J by 5 bases, leaving 20 bases between them. CDR1 SGHVS and CDR2 FQNEAQ come from the germline V gene. The CDR3 protein is CASSLAHSGDWEDEQYF. CDR3 nucleotides: TGTGCCAGCAGCTTAGCCCACAGTGGGGACTGGGAGGACGAGCAGTACTTC.

V usage is TRBV11-2 and J usage is TRBJ1-4, with D possibly being TRBD1 (5 bases). The length of the CDR3 is 16 residues. Germline V gene sequence: CDR1 SGHAT, CDR2 FQNNGV. Between the trimmed V and J ends, which lost 3 bases and 4 bases, there was a span of 15 bases. CDR3 residues: CASSLYPAGGNEKLFF. Here the CDR3 DNA reads TGTGCCAGCAGCTTGTACCCCGCCGGGGGTAATGAAAAACTGTTTTTT.

This clone was seen a handful of times. This chain joins TRBV7-6 and TRBJ2-5, with a possible D match to TRBD1 (5 bases). The DNA end favors TRBJ2-7, so the J call may be wrong. CDR3 size: 16 residues. CDR1 is SGHVS and CDR2 is FNYEAQ in the germline V gene. The CDR3 DNA sequence: TGTGCCAGCAGCTTCTTTTCCCAGGGTCCATCCTACGAGCAGTACTTC. It specifies CASSFFSQGPSYEQYF.

Regarding this clone: The sample holds other DNA sequences that translate to the same CDR3. The rearrangement uses TRBV19 and TRBJ1-5; no clear D gene. V was cut by 0 bases and J by 5 bases, with 5 bases left in between. In germline, CDR1 is LNHDA, CDR2 SQIVND (reference sequence). CDR3 length equals 13 residues. This chain's CDR3 is CASSIDRDQPQHF. Written as DNA, the CDR3 is TGTGCCAGTAGTATAGATCGTGATCAGCCCCAGCATTTT.

This clone has a handful of counts. J is TRBJ2-1 and V is TRBV14; D is perhaps TRBD1 (6 bases). CDR3 size: 15 residues. Trimming removed 2 bases from V and 8 bases from J, with 16 bases in between. Germline V gene lookup returns CDR1 SGHDN and CDR2 FVKESK. The CDR3 protein is CASSQYSGPGDEQFF. CDR3 DNA: TGTGCCAGCAGCCAATACTCAGGGCCAGGGGATGAGCAGTTCTTC. Full variable domain (rest looked up from reference TRBV14 and TRBJ2-1): EAGVTQFPSHSVIEKGQTVTLRCDPISGHDNLYWYRRVMGKEIKFLLHFVKESKQDESGMPNNRFLAERTGGTYSTLKVQPAELEDSGVYFCASSQYSGPGDEQFFGPGTRLTVL.

Here the CDR3 reads CASSEAPGQGAGEQYF. The CDR3 bases are TGTGCCAGCAGTGAAGCACCGGGACAGGGGGCGGGGGAGCAGTACTTC. The chain recombines TRBV6-1 with TRBJ2-7, with 12 bases aligning to TRBD1. Germline V gene sequence: CDR1 MNHNS, CDR2 SASEGT. V gave up 0 bases and J gave up 7 bases; unmatched junction bases: 7. The CDR3 runs to 16 residues.

This clone was recorded a few times. The chain joins TRBV25-1 to TRBJ1-2; weak D call: TRBD1 (6 bases). There are 15 residues in the CDR3. From germline, CDR1 is MGHDK and CDR2 SYGVNS. V gave up 1 base and J gave up 8 bases, with 17 bases separating them. CDR3 DNA sequence: TGTGCCAGCAGTGAATTTGGGGGCGGAGGTGAAGGCTACACCTTC. The encoded protein is CASSEFGGGGEGYTF.

CDR3 sequence reads: CASSDSRNQPQHF. DNA of the CDR3: TGTGCCAGCAGTGACAGTCGAAATCAGCCCCAGCATTTT. The V call is TRBV6-1, the J call TRBJ1-5; D is ambiguous. Between the trimmed V and J ends, which lost 3 bases and 4 bases, there was a span of 7 bases. Germline V gene data show CDR1 as MNHNS and CDR2 as SASEGT. The CDR3 extends over 13 amino acids.

The chain is built from TRBV7-8 and TRBJ2-5, with 10 bases lining up with TRBD1. V dropped 5 bases and J dropped 3; count of bases not matched to a gene: 9. CDR1 and CDR2 (germline): SGHVS, FQNEAQ. CDR3 size: 16 residues. CDR3 nucleotides: TGTGCCAGCAGCCCCGAGCGCGGGACAGGGGAAGAGACCCAGTACTTC. It encodes CASSPERGTGEETQYF.